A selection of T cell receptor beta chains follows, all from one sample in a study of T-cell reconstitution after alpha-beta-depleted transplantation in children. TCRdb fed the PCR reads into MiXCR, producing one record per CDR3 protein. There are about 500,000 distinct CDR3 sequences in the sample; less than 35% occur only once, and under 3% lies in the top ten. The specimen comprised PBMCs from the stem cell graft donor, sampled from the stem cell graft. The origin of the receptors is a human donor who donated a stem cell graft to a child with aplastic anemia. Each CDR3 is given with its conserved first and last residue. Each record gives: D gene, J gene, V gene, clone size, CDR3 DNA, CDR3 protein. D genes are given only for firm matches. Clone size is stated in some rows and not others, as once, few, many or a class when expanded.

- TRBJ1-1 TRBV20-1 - TGCAGTGCTAAGGGAGGAGGGGTGAACACTGAAGCTTTCTTT CSAKGGGVNTEAFF
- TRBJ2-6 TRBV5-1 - TGCGCCAGCAGCTTTACAGTGCTCTCTGGGGCCAACGTCCTGACTTTC CASSFTVLSGANVLTF
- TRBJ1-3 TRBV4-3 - TGCGCCAGCAGCCAAGATCTCAGGACGAACACCATATATTTT CASSQDLRTNTIYF
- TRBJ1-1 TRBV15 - TGTGCCACCAGCAGGCCGCTAACAAACACTGAAGCTTTCTTT CATSRPLTNTEAFF
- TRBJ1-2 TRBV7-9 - TGTGCCAGCAGCTTACCCCAGGCTCCAGCGGACGTCTATGGCTACACCTTC CASSLPQAPADVYGYTF
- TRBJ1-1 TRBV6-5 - TGTGCCAGCAGTTACGGGGGGCCTGAAGCTTTCTTT CASSYGGPEAFF
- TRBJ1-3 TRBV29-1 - TGCAGCGTTGAGGTCGGAAACACCATATATTTT CSVEVGNTIYF
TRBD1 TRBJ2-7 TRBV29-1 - TGCAGCGTTCGAGGGACAGGGACGCACGAGCAGTACTTC CSVRGTGTHEQYF
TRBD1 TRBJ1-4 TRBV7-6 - TGTGCCAGCAGCCCTAACAGGGGATCAAATGAAAAACTGTTTTTT CASSPNRGSNEKLFF
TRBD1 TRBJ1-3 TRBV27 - TGTGCCAGCAGTAACAGGGGACCCTACGGAAACACCATATATTTT CASSNRGPYGNTIYF
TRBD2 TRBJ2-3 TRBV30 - TGTGCCTGGAGTATAGTAGCGGGGACGCAGTATTTT CAWSIVAGTQYF
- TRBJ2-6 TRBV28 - TGTGCCAGCAGTGTATCTCAGAGCTCTGGGGCCAACGTCCTGACTTTC CASSVSQSSGANVLTF
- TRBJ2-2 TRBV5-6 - TGTGCCAGCAGCCCGGATAGCTGGGGGACCGGGGAGCTGTTTTTT CASSPDSWGTGELFF
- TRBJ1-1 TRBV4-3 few TGCGCCAGCAGCCATAGTGAGGGGGGTATTAACACTGAAGCTTTCTTT CASSHSEGGINTEAFF
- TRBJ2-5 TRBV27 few TGTGCCAGCAGTTTAAAGGGAAATCAAGAGACCCAGTACTTC CASSLKGNQETQYF
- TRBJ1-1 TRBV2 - TGTGCCAGCTCCGAGGGGCCTCATGGGAACACTGAAGCTTTCTTT CASSEGPHGNTEAFF
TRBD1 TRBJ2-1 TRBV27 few TGTGCCAGCAGTTTCCTATCGACAGGGAGCTCCTACAATGAGCAGTTCTTC CASSFLSTGSSYNEQFF
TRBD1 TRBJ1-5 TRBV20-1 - TGCAGTGCTAGCCAGGACAGGGGCTATCAGCCCCAGCATTTT CSASQDRGYQPQHF
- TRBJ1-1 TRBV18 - TGTGCCAGCTCACCGACCCGGTCGGACACTGAAGCTTTCTTT CASSPTRSDTEAFF
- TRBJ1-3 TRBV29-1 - TGCAGCGTTGTTGTCCCCTCTGGAAACACCATATATTTT CSVVVPSGNTIYF
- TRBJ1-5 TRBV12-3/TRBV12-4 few TGTGCCAGCGCCTTAACAGGGAGAGGCAATCAGCCCCAGCATTTT CASALTGRGNQPQHF
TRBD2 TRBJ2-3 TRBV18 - TGTGCCAGCTCACCCACGAGCTTCCGGACTAGCGGGCCTCGAGATACGCAGTATTTT CASSPTSFRTSGPRDTQYF
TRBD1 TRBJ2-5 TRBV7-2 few TGTGCCAGCAGCTTGACAGGGTTCCAAGAGACCCAGTACTTC CASSLTGFQETQYF
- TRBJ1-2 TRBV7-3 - TGTGCCAGCAGCTTAATCCGTGACTACCGGGACTATGGCTACACCTTC CASSLIRDYRDYGYTF
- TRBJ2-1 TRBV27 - TGTGCCAGCAGTTTGGGGGCTAGACGGTACAATGAGCAGTTCTTC CASSLGARRYNEQFF
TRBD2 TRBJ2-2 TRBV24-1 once TGTGCCACCAGTGATTTGCTCGGGAGGTCGACCGGGGAGCTGTTTTTT CATSDLLGRSTGELFF
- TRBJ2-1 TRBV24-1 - TGTGCCACCAGTGACCTTCCAGGGGCGCAGTACAATGAGCAGTTCTTC CATSDLPGAQYNEQFF
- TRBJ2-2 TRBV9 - TGTGCCAGCAGCGGTGAGGTAAACACCGGGGAGCTGTTTTTT CASSGEVNTGELFF
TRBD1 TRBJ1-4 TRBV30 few TGTGCCTGGGATCACAGGGGCGGGGGAAAACTGTTTTTT CAWDHRGGGKLFF
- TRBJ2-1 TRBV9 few TGTGCCAGCAGCGTATACCCGGGTAGCACCTACAATGAGCAGTTCTTC CASSVYPGSTYNEQFF
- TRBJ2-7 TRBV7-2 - TGTACCAGCAGCGCCCTCGAAGGGATAGCGCGCTCCTACGAGCAGTACTTC CTSSALEGIARSYEQYF
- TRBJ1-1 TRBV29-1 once TGCAGCGTTGGTAAGGGGGGGAGTGAAGCTTTCTTT CSVGKGGSEAFF
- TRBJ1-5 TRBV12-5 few TGTGCTAGTGGTCACACCGAAGTCGGCAATCAGCCCCAGCATTTT CASGHTEVGNQPQHF
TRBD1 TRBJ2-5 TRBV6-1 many TGTGCCAGCAGTAAGAACAGGGGCGAGGGAGAGACCCAGTACTTC CASSKNRGEGETQYF
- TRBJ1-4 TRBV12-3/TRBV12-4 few TGTGCCAGCAGCCTAAGACAGGATGAAAAACTGTTTTTT CASSLRQDEKLFF